The 14 T cell receptor beta chains below come from one sample, sequenced in a study of cytomegalovirus exposure and HLA in healthy donors. PCR primers comprised 60 Vbeta and 13 Jbeta primers. TCRdb keeps only in-frame clones here, not all; method: immunoSEQ multiplex PCR. This table has some 120,000 clones, about 81% appearing once. The sample consisted of PBMCs. The source is a woman aged 45 to 65 in good health and CMV-seropositive.

The chain links TRBV7-2 to TRBJ2-2; unclear D gene. This CDR3 comprises 14 residues. V dropped 5 bases and J dropped 6 bases, with 13 bases sitting between them. Per germline, CDR1 SGHTA and CDR2 FQGNSA. CDR3 nucleotide sequence: TGTGCCAGCAGCCCACAAGGAGAAGCCGGGGAGCTGTTTTTT. This encodes CASSPQGEAGELFF.

The chain couples TRBV9 to TRBJ2-5; 13 nucleotides match TRBD2. The length of the CDR3 is 17 residues. V lost 4 bases to trimming and J lost 4 bases; unmatched junction nucleotides: 10. CDR1 is SGDLS, CDR2 YYNGEE, per germline. In DNA, the CDR3 is TGTGCCAGCAGCTCTTCTTCCGGACTAGCGGGGGCAGAGACCCAGTACTTC. It translates to CASSSSSGLAGAETQYF.

J is TRBJ2-1 and V is TRBV5-1, with D perhaps matching TRBD2 (5 bases). This CDR3 is built from 13 residues. CDR1 is SGHRS and CDR2 is YFSETQ in the germline V gene. V was shortened by 5 bases and J by 4 bases, with 10 bases between the two germline ends. In DNA, the CDR3 is TGCGCCAGCAGGAGGGAGCCTTACAATGAGCAGTTCTTC. It specifies CASRREPYNEQFF.

The chain couples TRBV6-1 to TRBJ2-1; TRBD2 aligns across 11 bases. V lost 2 bases and J lost 4; bases outside the gene matches: 4. Germline CDR1 is MNHNS and CDR2 is SASEGT. This CDR3 is 16 amino acids long. The DNA for the CDR3 is TGTGCCAGCAGTGAACCCCGGACTAGCGGGTACAATGAGCAGTTCTTC. This codes for CASSEPRTSGYNEQFF.

The genes are TRBV5-6 and TRBJ2-1; TRBD2 matches at 7 bases. J was trimmed by 0 bases and V by 0 bases; bases with no gene match: 12. The germline V gene has CDR1 SGHDT and CDR2 YYEEEE. This CDR3 is 19 amino acids long. CDR3 protein: CASSLGLGLLAGSYNEQFF. The CDR3, as DNA: TGTGCCAGCAGCTTGGGCCTTGGTTTGTTAGCGGGCTCCTACAATGAGCAGTTCTTC.

The chain is built from TRBV9 and TRBJ1-3; no reliable D call. Looked up from germline, CDR1 is SGDLS and CDR2 is YYNGEE. The CDR3 is 16 amino acids. V was shortened by 4 bases and J by 2 bases, with 16 bases between the two germline ends. DNA of the CDR3: TGTGCCAGCAGCCCCCAGATGGCGAGGACTGGAAACACCATATATTTT. Translated: CASSPQMARTGNTIYF. Using reference TRBV9 and TRBJ1-3 for the parts outside the CDR3, the full variable domain is DSGVTQTPKHLITATGQRVTLRCSPRSGDLSVYWYQQSLDQGLQFLIQYYNGEERAKGNILERFSAQQFPDLHSELNLSSLELGDSALYFCASSPQMARTGNTIYFGEGSWLTVV.

Only one count was recorded for this clone. The rearrangement uses TRBV5-1 and TRBJ2-7; no reliable D call. Germline V gene data show CDR1 as SGHRS and CDR2 as YFSETQ. CDR3 length: 13 amino acids. V shed 0 bases and J shed 5 bases, with 9 bases lying between them. In DNA form, the CDR3 reads TGCGCCAGCAGCTTGGCTGGGCCGGACGAGCAGTACTTC. Its protein is CASSLAGPDEQYF.

V usage is TRBV30 and J usage is TRBJ2-7; 10 bases map to TRBD2. The CDR3 sequence is 15 residues long. Trimming removed 2 bases from V and 0 bases from J; junction bases left unmatched: 4. Germline V CDR1 and CDR2: GTSNPN, SVGIG (reference sequence). The CDR3 bases are TGTGCCTGGAGTCCAGGACTAGCGGACTCCTACGAGCAGTACTTC. Protein product: CAWSPGLADSYEQYF. Full variable domain (missing parts from reference TRBV30 and TRBJ2-7): SQTIHQWPATLVQPVGSPLSLECTVEGTSNPNLYWYRQAAGRGLQLLFYSVGIGQISSEVPQNLSASRPQDRQFILSSKKLLLSDSGFYLCAWSPGLADSYEQYFGPGTRLTVT.

The gene calls are TRBV29-1 and TRBJ2-1, with D perhaps TRBD2 (6 bases). CDR1 is SQVTM and CDR2 is ANQGSEA in the germline V gene. The CDR3 is 12 amino acids. Trimming cost V 4 bases and J 4 bases, with 8 bases left between them. The CDR3 coding sequence is TGCAGCGTTGTTGGGGGGTACAATGAGCAGTTCTTC. Amino acid sequence: CSVVGGYNEQFF.

The gene calls are TRBV5-1 and TRBJ1-3, with D perhaps TRBD1 (6 bases). Trimming shortened V by 3 bases and J by 2 bases, and 18 bases separated the two germline ends. In germline, CDR1 is SGHRS, CDR2 YFSETQ. This CDR3 spans 17 amino acids. CDR3 region: CASSSASGAPTGNTIYF. CDR3 sequence (DNA): TGCGCCAGCAGCTCCGCCTCAGGGGCCCCAACTGGAAACACCATATATTTT. The variable domain in full, completed from reference TRBV5-1 and TRBJ1-3, reads KAGVTQTPRYLIKTRGQQVTLSCSPISGHRSVSWYQQTPGQGLQFLFEYFSETQRNKGNFPGRFSGRQFSNSRSEMNVSTLELGDSALYLCASSSASGAPTGNTIYFGEGSWLTVV.

Only one count was recorded for this clone. This chain links TRBV29-1 with TRBJ2-7, with D uncertain. The V end was cut by 4 bases, the J end by 2 bases, with 9 bases between. CDR3 size: 12 residues. The germline V gene has CDR1 SQVTM and CDR2 ANQGSEA. The CDR3 is CSVGPQTYEQYF. CDR3 nucleotide sequence: TGCAGCGTTGGGCCCCAAACCTACGAGCAGTACTTC.

This clone was detected a few times. The chain couples TRBV30 to TRBJ2-5, with D possibly matching TRBD2 (6 bases). With 2 bases removed from V and 2 bases from J, the gap between germline ends came to 9 bases. The CDR3 has 13 residues. Germline V gives CDR1 GTSNPN, CDR2 SVGIG (reference sequence). CDR3 residues: CAWSSGTQETQYF. The CDR3 bases are TGTGCCTGGAGTTCCGGGACTCAAGAGACCCAGTACTTC.

The chain couples TRBV4-2 to TRBJ2-7, with D unclear. The germline CDR1 and CDR2 sequences are LGHNA and YNFKEQ. The CDR3 contains 12 residues. The V and J ends lost 0 bases and 5 bases respectively, with 5 bases between them. The CDR3 DNA reads TGTGCCAGCAGCCAAGACGGTGACGAGCAGTACTTC. Translation: CASSQDGDEQYF.

The J gene is TRBJ2-3, the V gene TRBV7-2; 9 bases agree with TRBD1. CDR1 is SGHTA and CDR2 is FQGNSA in the germline V gene. The V gene end was trimmed by 9 bases and the J gene end by 1 base; junction bases not matched to a gene: 11. The CDR3 contains 16 residues. The CDR3 protein is CARKRNRDRGTDTQYF. As DNA, the CDR3 is TGTGCCAGGAAACGAAACCGGGACAGGGGCACAGATACGCAGTATTTT.